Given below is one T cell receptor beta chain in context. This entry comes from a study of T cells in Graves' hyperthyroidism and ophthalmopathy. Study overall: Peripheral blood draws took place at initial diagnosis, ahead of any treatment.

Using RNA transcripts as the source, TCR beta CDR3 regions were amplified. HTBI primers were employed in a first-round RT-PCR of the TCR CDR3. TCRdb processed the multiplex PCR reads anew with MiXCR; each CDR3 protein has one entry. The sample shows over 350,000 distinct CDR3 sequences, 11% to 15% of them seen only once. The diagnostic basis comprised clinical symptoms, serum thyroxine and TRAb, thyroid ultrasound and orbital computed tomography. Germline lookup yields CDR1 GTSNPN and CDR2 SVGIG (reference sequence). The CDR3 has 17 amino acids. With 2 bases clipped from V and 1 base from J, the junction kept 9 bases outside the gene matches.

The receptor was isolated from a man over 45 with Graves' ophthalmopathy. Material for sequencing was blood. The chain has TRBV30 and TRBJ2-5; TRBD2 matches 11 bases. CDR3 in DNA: TGTGCCTGGAGTCTCTCCAGGACTAGCGGGCGCCAAGAGACCCAGTACTTC. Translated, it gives CAWSLSRTSGRQETQYF.